Each of the 18 T cell receptor beta chains below was sequenced from the same sample in a study of control samples from healthy donors and cancer patients. Clones were read by immunoSEQ multiplex PCR, and TCRdb kept only the in-frame ones, dropping some. The sample consists of under 70,000 clones, about 96% of them appearing once. The sample taken for sequencing was blood. These TCRs come from a young woman in good health.

The V call is TRBV4-3, the J call TRBJ2-3, with no clear D. The germline V gene encodes CDR1 LGHNA and CDR2 YSLEER. The CDR3 totals 13 residues. V lost 0 bases and J 8 bases, leaving 9 bases between the germline ends. CDR3 residues: CASSQDRKGTQYF. The CDR3, as DNA: TGCGCCAGCAGCCAAGATCGTAAGGGTACGCAGTATTTT.

The chain carries TRBV18 and TRBJ2-7; 7 bases fit TRBD1. The CDR3 is made up of 15 amino acids. The V gene end was trimmed by 3 bases and the J gene end by 3 bases; junction bases not matched to a gene: 8. The V gene's germline CDR1 is KGHSH and CDR2 LQKENI. The CDR3 DNA reads as TGTGCCAGCTCACCCTTGCACGGGACAGACTACGAGCAGTACTTC. This gives the protein CASSPLHGTDYEQYF.

The chain combines TRBV2 with TRBJ1-5; D is ambiguous. The V end lost 1 base, the J end lost 0 bases, and 7 bases lay between the germline ends. Germline V CDR1 and CDR2: SNHLY, FYNNEI. This CDR3 has 15 residues. DNA for the CDR3: TGTGCCAGCAGTGAAGATGGGTATAGCAATCAGCCCCAGCATTTT. This translates into CASSEDGYSNQPQHF.

In nucleotides, the CDR3 is TGTGCCAGCAGCTTACCCTCGGGGGCCCCCTACAATGAGCAGTTCTTC. The encoded protein is CASSLPSGAPYNEQFF. The chain employs TRBV7-9 and TRBJ2-1; D is perhaps TRBD1 or TRBD2 (6 bases each). Looked up from germline, CDR1 is SEHNR and CDR2 is FQNEAQ (reference sequence). The CDR3 runs 16 residues. V was pared by 2 bases and J by 2 bases, with 13 bases between.

The chain couples TRBV4-3 to TRBJ2-7; TRBD1 matches at 9 bases. Germline CDR1 reads LGHNA; CDR2 reads YSLEER. V gave up 0 bases and J gave up 3 bases; unmatched junction bases: 3. The CDR3 totals 15 residues. DNA of the CDR3: TGCGCCAGCAGCCAAGATGACAGGGGGGTCTACGAGCAGTACTTC. Protein sequence: CASSQDDRGVYEQYF.

The chain recombines TRBV6-2 or TRBV6-3 with TRBJ1-5; D not resolved. Trimming stripped 2 bases from V and 0 bases from J, with 17 bases between. This CDR3 contains 18 residues. Germline V gene lookup returns CDR1 MNHEY and CDR2 SVGEGT. As DNA, the CDR3 is TGTGCCAGCAGTTACCAGATCTCTCAGGAGTATAGCAATCAGCCCCAGCATTTT. Its protein is CASSYQISQEYSNQPQHF.

The chain has TRBV7-3 and TRBJ2-5; 9 positions match TRBD2. Germline V lookup: CDR1 SGHTA, CDR2 FQGTGA. The CDR3 runs to 13 residues. The V and J ends lost 5 bases and 2 bases, in that order; junction bases with no gene match: 0. As DNA, the CDR3 is TGTGCCAGCAGCAGCGGGGGGCAAGAGACCCAGTACTTC. As protein: CASSSGGQETQYF.

This rearrangement joins TRBV29-1 to TRBJ1-2; possibly TRBD1 for D (6 bases). CDR1 SQVTM and CDR2 ANQGSEA come from the germline V gene. V lost 6 bases, J lost 1 base, and 12 bases lay in between. This CDR3 comprises 13 residues. CDR3 DNA sequence: TGCAGCGTGAGGGACACCAATAACTATGGCTACACCTTC. Its protein is CSVRDTNNYGYTF.

The chain employs TRBV7-9 and TRBJ2-7, with D uncertain. Germline V gene data show CDR1 as SEHNR and CDR2 as FQNEAQ (reference sequence). Trimming left V 4 bases short and J 5 bases short, with 15 bases between. There are 14 residues in the CDR3. This CDR3 is CASSSNPSSHEQYF. CDR3 bases: TGTGCCAGCAGCTCGAACCCCAGTAGCCACGAGCAGTACTTC. The full variable domain, in which reference TRBV7-9 and TRBJ2-7 provide the parts outside the CDR3, is DTGVSQNPRHKITKRGQNVTFRCDPISEHNRLYWYRQTLGQGPEFLTYFQNEAQLEKSRLLSDRFSAERPKGSFSTLEIQRTEQGDSAMYLCASSSNPSSHEQYFGPGTRLTVT.

The chain uses TRBV19 and TRBJ1-5; 8 positions agree with TRBD1. Losses at the gene ends were 3 bases for V and 7 bases for J; bases not matched to a gene: 8. Germline-derived CDR1 and CDR2 are LNHDA and SQIVND (reference sequence). The CDR3 has 15 residues. CDR3 sequence (DNA): TGTGCCAGTAGTATGATCCCAGGGACAGGCCAGCCCCAGCATTTT. Its protein product is CASSMIPGTGQPQHF.

V and J are TRBV7-9 and TRBJ2-2, with 7 bases lining up with TRBD2. CDR1 is SEHNR and CDR2 is FQNEAQ in the germline V gene (reference sequence). The V segment lost 5 bases and the J segment 6 bases; nucleotides outside the gene matches: 12. The CDR3 spans 16 residues. DNA for the CDR3: TGTGCCAGCAGCGTGGGCCCCTTAGGGAGGGCCGGGGAGCTGTTTTTT. It translates to CASSVGPLGRAGELFF. The full variable domain, with the rest looked up from reference TRBV7-9 and TRBJ2-2, is DTGVSQNPRHKITKRGQNVTFRCDPISEHNRLYWYRQTLGQGPEFLTYFQNEAQLEKSRLLSDRFSAERPKGSFSTLEIQRTEQGDSAMYLCASSVGPLGRAGELFFGEGSRLTVL.

The chain is built from TRBV28 and TRBJ2-4, with D tentatively TRBD1 or TRBD2 (6 bases each). Trimming cost V 5 bases and J 15 bases, with 17 bases left between them. CDR3 length: 12 residues. Germline values: CDR1 MDHEN, CDR2 SYDVKM. In DNA, the CDR3 is TGTGCCAGCAGTACTTATGGGGGGCGAGGGTACTTC. Amino acid sequence: CASSTYGGRGYF. The complete variable domain, with remaining parts taken from reference TRBV28 and TRBJ2-4, reads DVKVTQSSRYLVKRTGEKVFLECVQDMDHENMFWYRQDPGLGLRLIYFSYDVKMKEKGDIPEGYSVSREKKERFSLILESASTNQTSMYLCASSTYGGRGYFGAGTRLSVL.

The chain combines TRBV2 with TRBJ2-7, with D possibly TRBD2 on 6 matching bases. This CDR3 spans 13 amino acids. CDR1 and CDR2 (germline): SNHLY, FYNNEI. V was shortened by 8 bases and J by 0 bases, with 11 bases between the two germline ends. In DNA form, the CDR3 reads TGTGCCAGCGGGGGGACCTTCTCCTACGAGCAGTACTTC. It specifies CASGGTFSYEQYF. Together with reference TRBV2 and TRBJ2-7, the CDR3 gives the full variable domain: EPEVTQTPSHQVTQMGQEVILRCVPISNHLYFYWYRQILGQKVEFLVSFYNNEISEKSEIFDDQFSVERPDGSNFTLKIRSTKLEDSAMYFCASGGTFSYEQYFGPGTRLTVT.

The CDR3 DNA follows: TGTGCCAGCAGCGTCCCGGAGAGGGACACCATATATTTT. Its translation is CASSVPERDTIYF. J is TRBJ1-3 and V is TRBV9; D gene unclear. The CDR3 totals 13 residues. V shed 2 bases and J shed 8 bases, with 11 bases lying between them. CDR1 and CDR2 (germline): SGDLS, YYNGEE.

CDR3 loop: CASSMRREPYEQYF. CDR3 coding DNA: TGTGCCAGTAGTATGCGGCGGGAACCCTACGAGCAGTACTTC. This chain uses TRBV19 with TRBJ2-7; D possibly corresponds to TRBD2 (6 bases). CDR1 and CDR2 from the germline V gene are LNHDA and SQIVND (reference sequence). V was trimmed by 3 bases and J by 2 bases, leaving 11 bases between them. The CDR3 has 14 amino acids.

This chain joins TRBV19 and TRBJ1-2, with TRBD1 matching 10 bases. The trim removed 3 bases at V and 8 bases at J, leaving 12 bases unmatched. Germline lookup yields CDR1 LNHDA and CDR2 SQIVND (reference sequence). The CDR3 covers 16 residues. The CDR3 is CASSISTTGGRFGYTF. In nucleotides, the CDR3 is TGTGCCAGTAGTATTTCTACGACAGGGGGCCGATTCGGCTACACCTTC. Supplemented by reference TRBV19 and TRBJ1-2, the full variable domain reads DGGITQSPKYLFRKEGQNVTLSCEQNLNHDAMYWYRQDPGQGLRLIYYSQIVNDFQKGDIAEGYSVSREKKESFPLTVTSAQKNPTAFYLCASSISTTGGRFGYTFGSGTRLTVV.

This clone appeared a single time. The chain couples TRBV5-1 to TRBJ2-7; D is uncertain. Germline V gene lookup returns CDR1 SGHRS and CDR2 YFSETQ. CDR3 length equals 12 residues. The V end was cut by 3 bases, the J end by 5 bases, with 9 bases between. CDR3 protein: CASSSLGNEQYF. For the CDR3, the DNA is TGCGCCAGCAGCTCTCTAGGGAACGAGCAGTACTTC.

This sequence joins TRBV9 and TRBJ2-3, with 7 bases aligning to TRBD2. Germline CDR1 is SGDLS and CDR2 is YYNGEE. J gave up 5 bases and V 1 base, and 7 bases lay outside the gene matches. The CDR3 contains 15 residues. The CDR3 sequence: CASSVSYGGIDTQYF. In DNA form, the CDR3 reads TGTGCCAGCAGCGTATCCTACGGGGGGATAGATACGCAGTATTTT.